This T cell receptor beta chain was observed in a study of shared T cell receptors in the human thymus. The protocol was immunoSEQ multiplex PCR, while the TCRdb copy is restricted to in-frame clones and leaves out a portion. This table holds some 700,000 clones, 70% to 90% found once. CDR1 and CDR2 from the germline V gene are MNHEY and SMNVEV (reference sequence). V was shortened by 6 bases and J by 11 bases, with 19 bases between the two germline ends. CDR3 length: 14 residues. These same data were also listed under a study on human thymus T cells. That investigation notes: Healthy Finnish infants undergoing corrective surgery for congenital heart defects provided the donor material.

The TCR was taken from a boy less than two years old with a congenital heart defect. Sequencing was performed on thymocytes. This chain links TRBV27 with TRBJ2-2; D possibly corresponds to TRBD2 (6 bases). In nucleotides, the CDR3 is TGTGCCAGCAGGAGCCCCGGACTACCTGGAGAGCTGTTTTTT. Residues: CASRSPGLPGELFF.